This TCR beta chain is from a study of T cells in tumors after PD-1 blockade (dated by TCRdb to 2018 to 2020). Some background on the complete study: Exclusion criteria were prior checkpoint blockade, use of systemic immunosuppressants, or recent radiotherapy or other anti-cancer therapy within 4 weeks. Patients received pembrolizumab 200 mg every 3 weeks or cemiplimab 350 mg every 2 weeks. Some patients also continued taking vismodegib 150 mg daily during anti-PD-1 treatment. An average of around 110,000 TCR templates (range about 21,000-280,000) and approximately 38,000 unique clonotypes was obtained for peripheral blood samples. The study performed paired single-cell RNA and TCR sequencing on site-matched tumors from BCC or SCC patients before and after anti-PD-1 therapy. Bulk TCR sequencing was performed on approximately eleven peripheral blood samples from roughly five patients to compare blood and tumor clonotypes. RECIST version 1.1 was the standard used to evaluate clinical response.

Explained via the paper, the time point label denotes: before anti-PD-1 therapy. For bulk TCRbeta sequencing, genomic DNA was extracted from tumor biopsies or peripheral blood, and input amounts ranged from about 616 ng to 6,500 ng. Every patient had histologically proven advanced or metastatic basal or squamous cell carcinoma and was a poor candidate for surgical resection. Of the roughly eleven patients in the basal cell carcinoma cohort, several underwent bulk tumor TCR sequencing. As regards this clone: Its binding antigen is unknown. Base qualities were left out, and no much larger clone turns up one base away.

The immunoSEQ platform was used to carry out deep TCRbeta sequencing. For the original study's pipeline: For further analysis, only productive rearrangements were exported out of the immunoSEQ Analyzer. T cell phenotypes were assigned to bulk TCRbeta clonotypes by matching the clonotypes to single-cell RNA+TCR-seq clones with the same TCRbeta sequence. Clone enrichment in tumor was calculated as tumor frequency divided by PBMC frequency from bulk TCR sequencing. GLIPH was used to sort TCRs into specificity groups, which are clusters of distinct TCRs that likely recognize common antigens through shared CDR3 motifs. TCRdb limited this immuneACCESS table to in-frame rearrangements with V and J called. A share of clones is missing; checked studies link under half to unresolved V genes, and the rest is unexplained. V, J and clone size are taken as reported in that table, and D and trimming were inferred from the DNA itself. Here the sample has over 30,000 clones; around 80% occur a single time. Under 50% of the sample belongs to the ten largest clones.

Inclusive of the bounding cysteine and phenylalanine, the CDR3 is 15 residues long. The CDR3 DNA has 45 bases and is translated from base 1. V and J lose 5 bases and 4 bases, and a span of 12 bases separates them. CDR1 and CDR2 were assigned from the germline V gene (reference sequence) as MNHEY and SMNVEV. What the research found in general, with its limitations: The source of novel T cell clones was not identified, and lymphoid organs or rare unexpanded clones within the tumor or the tumor periphery could be included among the possible sources. About 41% of tumor TCR clonotypes were found in blood, and some novel exhausted tumor clones appeared in pre-treatment blood, suggesting peripheral recruitment.

The sequenced sample was PBMCs, obtained before anti-PD-1 treatment. The chain couples TRBV27 to TRBJ1-6, with the D segment identity uncertain. The clonotype was recovered from a human donor with basal cell carcinoma. The base sequence is TGTGCCAGCAGTACCAGGACGGAATATAATTCACCCCTCCACTTT. It is translated as CASSTRTEYNSPLHF.